This T cell receptor beta chain comes out of a study of CD8 T cells in Susac syndrome. This CDR3 comprises 14 residues. Germline V gene lookup returns CDR1 SGHTA and CDR2 FQGNSA. The V segment lost 5 bases and the J segment 4 bases; nucleotides outside the gene matches: 6. Random hexamers were used to reverse transcribe an amount of about 0.5 to 1 ug RNA. TCRdb ran MiXCR on the immunoSEQ multiplex PCR reads and lists one entry per CDR3 protein. The sample holds about 110,000 distinct CDR3 sequences, roughly 94% seen once. The sample was CD8+ T cells from PBMCs. The clonotype originates from a human donor with Susac syndrome. The chain couples TRBV7-2 to TRBJ2-5, with 8 bases fitting TRBD1. CDR3 amino acids: CASSPGQGLETQYF. In nucleotides, the CDR3 is TGTGCCAGCAGCCCCGGACAGGGATTAGAGACCCAGTACTTC.